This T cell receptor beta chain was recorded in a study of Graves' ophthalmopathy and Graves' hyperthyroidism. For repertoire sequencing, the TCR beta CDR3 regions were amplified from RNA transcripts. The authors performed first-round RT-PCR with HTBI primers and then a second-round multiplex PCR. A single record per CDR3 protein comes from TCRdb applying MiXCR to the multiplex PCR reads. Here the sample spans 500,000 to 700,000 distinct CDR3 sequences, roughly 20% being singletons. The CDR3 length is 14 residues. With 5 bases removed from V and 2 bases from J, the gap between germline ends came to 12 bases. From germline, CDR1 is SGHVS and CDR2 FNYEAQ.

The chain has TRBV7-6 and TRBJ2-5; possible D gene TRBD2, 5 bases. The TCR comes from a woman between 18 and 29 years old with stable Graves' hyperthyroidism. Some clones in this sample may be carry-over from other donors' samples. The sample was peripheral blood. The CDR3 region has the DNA TGTGCCAGCAGCCACCGGGATCCTCAAGAGACCCAGTACTTC. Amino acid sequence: CASSHRDPQETQYF.